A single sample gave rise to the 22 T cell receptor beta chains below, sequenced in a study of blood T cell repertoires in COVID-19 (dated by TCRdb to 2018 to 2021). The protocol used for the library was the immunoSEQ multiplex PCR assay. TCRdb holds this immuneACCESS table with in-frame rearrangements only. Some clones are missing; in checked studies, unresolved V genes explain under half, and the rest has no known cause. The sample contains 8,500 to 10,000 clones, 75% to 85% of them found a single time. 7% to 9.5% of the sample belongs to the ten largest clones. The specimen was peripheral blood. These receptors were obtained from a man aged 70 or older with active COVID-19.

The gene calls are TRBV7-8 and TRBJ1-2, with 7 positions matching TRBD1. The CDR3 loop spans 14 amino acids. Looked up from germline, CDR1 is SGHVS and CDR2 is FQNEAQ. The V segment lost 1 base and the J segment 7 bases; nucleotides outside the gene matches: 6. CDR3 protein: CASSLEQGWGGYTF. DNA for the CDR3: TGTGCCAGCAGCTTAGAACAGGGGTGGGGTGGCTACACCTTC.

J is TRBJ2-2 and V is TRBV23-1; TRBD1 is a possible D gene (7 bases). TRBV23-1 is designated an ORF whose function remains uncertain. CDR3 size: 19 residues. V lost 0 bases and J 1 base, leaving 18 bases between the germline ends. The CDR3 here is CASSQSLRGDSWNTGELFF. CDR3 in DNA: TGCGCCAGCAGTCAATCGCTGAGGGGGGACAGCTGGAACACCGGGGAGCTGTTTTTT.

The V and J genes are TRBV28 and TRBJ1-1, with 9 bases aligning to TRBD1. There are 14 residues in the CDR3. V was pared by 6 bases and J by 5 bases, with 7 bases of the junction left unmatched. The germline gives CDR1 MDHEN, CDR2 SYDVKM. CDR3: CASRRGQGRTEAFF. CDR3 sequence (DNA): TGTGCCAGCAGGCGGGGACAGGGTAGGACTGAAGCTTTCTTT.

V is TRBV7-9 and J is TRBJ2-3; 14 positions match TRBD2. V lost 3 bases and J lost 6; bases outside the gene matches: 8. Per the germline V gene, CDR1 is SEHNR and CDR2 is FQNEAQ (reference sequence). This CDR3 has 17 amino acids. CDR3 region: CASSFEGLAGAWDTQYF. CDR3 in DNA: TGTGCCAGCAGCTTTGAGGGACTAGCGGGAGCTTGGGATACGCAGTATTTT. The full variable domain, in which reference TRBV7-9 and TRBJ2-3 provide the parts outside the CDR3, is DTGVSQNPRHKITKRGQNVTFRCDPISEHNRLYWYRQTLGQGPEFLTYFQNEAQLEKSRLLSDRFSAERPKGSFSTLEIQRTEQGDSAMYLCASSFEGLAGAWDTQYFGPGTRLTVL.

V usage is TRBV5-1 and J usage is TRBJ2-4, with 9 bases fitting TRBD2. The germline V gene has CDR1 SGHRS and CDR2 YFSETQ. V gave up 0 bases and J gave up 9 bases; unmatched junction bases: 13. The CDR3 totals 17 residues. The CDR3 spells CASSLVSAGGPGSIQYF. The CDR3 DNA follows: TGCGCCAGCAGCTTGGTTTCGGCGGGAGGGCCAGGGAGCATTCAGTACTTC.

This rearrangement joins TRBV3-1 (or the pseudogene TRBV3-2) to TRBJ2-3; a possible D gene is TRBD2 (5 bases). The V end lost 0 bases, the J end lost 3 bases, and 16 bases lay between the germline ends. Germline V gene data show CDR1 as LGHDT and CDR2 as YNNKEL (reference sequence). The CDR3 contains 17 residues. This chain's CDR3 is CASSQDSRRPETDTQYF. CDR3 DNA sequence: TGTGCCAGCAGCCAAGATAGTCGGAGGCCCGAAACAGATACGCAGTATTTT.

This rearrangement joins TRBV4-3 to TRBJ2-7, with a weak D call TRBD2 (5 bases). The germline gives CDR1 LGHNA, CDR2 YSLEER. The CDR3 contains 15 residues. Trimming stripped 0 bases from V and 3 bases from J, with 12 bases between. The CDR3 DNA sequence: TGCGCCAGCAGCCAAGAAACGGGGTACGGCTACGAGCAGTACTTC. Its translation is CASSQETGYGYEQYF.

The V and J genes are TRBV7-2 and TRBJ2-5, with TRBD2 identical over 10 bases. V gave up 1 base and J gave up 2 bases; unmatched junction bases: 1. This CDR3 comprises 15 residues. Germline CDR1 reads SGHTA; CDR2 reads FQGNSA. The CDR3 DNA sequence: TGTGCCAGCAGCTTAGGGACTAGCGGTCAAGAGACCCAGTACTTC. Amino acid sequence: CASSLGTSGQETQYF. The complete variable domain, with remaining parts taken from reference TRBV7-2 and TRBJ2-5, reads GAGVSQSPSNKVTEKGKDVELRCDPISGHTALYWYRQSLGQGLEFLIYFQGNSAPDKSGLPSDRFSAERTGGSVSTLTIQRTQQEDSAVYLCASSLGTSGQETQYFGPGTRLLVL.

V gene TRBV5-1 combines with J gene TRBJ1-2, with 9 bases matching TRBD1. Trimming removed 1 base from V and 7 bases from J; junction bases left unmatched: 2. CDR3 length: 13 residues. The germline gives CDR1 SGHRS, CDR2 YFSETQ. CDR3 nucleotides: TGCGCCAGCAGCTTGACAGGGGGCGGTGGCTACACCTTC. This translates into CASSLTGGGGYTF.

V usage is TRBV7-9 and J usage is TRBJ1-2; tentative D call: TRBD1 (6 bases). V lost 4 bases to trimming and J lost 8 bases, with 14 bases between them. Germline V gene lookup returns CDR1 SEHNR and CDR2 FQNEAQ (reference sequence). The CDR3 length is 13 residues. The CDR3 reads CASSYTGKGGYTF. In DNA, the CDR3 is TGTGCCAGCAGCTACACAGGGAAGGGCGGCTACACCTTC.

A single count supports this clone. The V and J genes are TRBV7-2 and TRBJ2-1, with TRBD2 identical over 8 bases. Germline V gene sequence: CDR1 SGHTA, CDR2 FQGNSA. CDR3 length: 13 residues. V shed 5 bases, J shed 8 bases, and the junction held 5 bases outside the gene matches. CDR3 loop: CASSGILADEQFF. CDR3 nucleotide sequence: TGTGCCAGCAGCGGGATACTAGCGGATGAGCAGTTCTTC.

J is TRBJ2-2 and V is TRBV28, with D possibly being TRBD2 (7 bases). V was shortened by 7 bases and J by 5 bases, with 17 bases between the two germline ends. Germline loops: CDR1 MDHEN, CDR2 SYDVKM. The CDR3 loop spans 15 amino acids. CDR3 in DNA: TGTGCCAGCATCACGGGGGGCAGGGATACCGGGGAGCTGTTTTTT. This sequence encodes CASITGGRDTGELFF.

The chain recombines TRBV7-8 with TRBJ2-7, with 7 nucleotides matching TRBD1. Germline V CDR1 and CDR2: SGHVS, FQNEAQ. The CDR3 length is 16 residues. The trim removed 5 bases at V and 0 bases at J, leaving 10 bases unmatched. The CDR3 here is CASSTRRQGFSYEQYF. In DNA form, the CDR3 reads TGTGCCAGCAGCACAAGACGACAGGGTTTCTCCTACGAGCAGTACTTC.

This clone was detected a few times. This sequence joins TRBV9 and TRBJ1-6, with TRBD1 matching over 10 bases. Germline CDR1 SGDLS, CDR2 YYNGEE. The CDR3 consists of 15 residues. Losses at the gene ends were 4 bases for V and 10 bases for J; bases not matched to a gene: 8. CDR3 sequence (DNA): TGTGCCAGCAGCCCCGGGGACAGGGGAGGATCACCCCTCCACTTT. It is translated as CASSPGDRGGSPLHF.

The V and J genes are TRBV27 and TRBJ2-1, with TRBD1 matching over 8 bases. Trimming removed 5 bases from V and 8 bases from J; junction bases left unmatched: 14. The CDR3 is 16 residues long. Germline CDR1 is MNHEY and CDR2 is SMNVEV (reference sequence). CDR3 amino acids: CASSTRDRRNRDEQFF. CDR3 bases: TGTGCCAGCAGTACCCGGGACAGGAGAAATCGGGATGAGCAGTTCTTC.

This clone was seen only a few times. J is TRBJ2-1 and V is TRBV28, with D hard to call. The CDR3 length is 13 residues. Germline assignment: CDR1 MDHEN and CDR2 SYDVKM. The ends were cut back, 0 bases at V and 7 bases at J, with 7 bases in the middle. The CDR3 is CASSLWAKNEQFF. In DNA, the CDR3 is TGTGCCAGCAGTTTATGGGCCAAAAATGAGCAGTTCTTC.

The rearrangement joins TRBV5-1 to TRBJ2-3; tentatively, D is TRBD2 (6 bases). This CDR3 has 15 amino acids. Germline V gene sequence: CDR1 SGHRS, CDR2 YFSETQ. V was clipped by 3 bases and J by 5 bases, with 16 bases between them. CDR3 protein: CASSSTGANRDTQYF. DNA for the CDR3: TGCGCCAGCAGCTCCACGGGAGCGAATCGAGATACGCAGTATTTT.

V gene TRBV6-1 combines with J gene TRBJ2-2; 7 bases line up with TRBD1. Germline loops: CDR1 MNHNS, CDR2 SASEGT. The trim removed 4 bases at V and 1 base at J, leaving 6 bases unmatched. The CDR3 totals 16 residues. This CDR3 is CASSVEGQLNTGELFF. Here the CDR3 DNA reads TGTGCCAGCAGTGTAGAGGGACAGTTGAACACCGGGGAGCTGTTTTTT.

The CDR3 protein is CASSWQGATTGELFF. In DNA form, the CDR3 reads TGTGCCAGCAGCTGGCAGGGGGCAACAACCGGGGAGCTGTTTTTT. The chain employs TRBV6-5 and TRBJ2-2; 8 positions agree with TRBD1. From germline, CDR1 is MNHEY and CDR2 SVGAGI. Trimming at V came to 6 bases and at J to 5 bases, leaving 8 bases not matched to a gene. This CDR3 region has 15 residues.

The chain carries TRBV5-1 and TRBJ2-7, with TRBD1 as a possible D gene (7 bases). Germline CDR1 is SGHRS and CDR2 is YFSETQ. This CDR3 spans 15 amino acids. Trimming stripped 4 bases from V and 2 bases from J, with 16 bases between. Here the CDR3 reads CASSRQEGAPYEQYF. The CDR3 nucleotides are TGCGCCAGCAGCCGACAGGAGGGGGCCCCCTACGAGCAGTACTTC.

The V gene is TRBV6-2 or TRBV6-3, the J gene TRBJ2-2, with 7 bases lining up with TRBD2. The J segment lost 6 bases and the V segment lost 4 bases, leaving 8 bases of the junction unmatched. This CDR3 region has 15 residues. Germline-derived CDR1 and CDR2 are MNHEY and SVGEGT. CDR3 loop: CASSWGGRSSGELFF. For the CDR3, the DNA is TGTGCCAGCAGTTGGGGCGGGAGATCGTCCGGGGAGCTGTTTTTT.

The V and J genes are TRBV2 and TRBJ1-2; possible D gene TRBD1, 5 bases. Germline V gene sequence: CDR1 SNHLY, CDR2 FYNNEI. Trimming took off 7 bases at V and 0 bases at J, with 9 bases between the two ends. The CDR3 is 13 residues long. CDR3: CASMTVTNYGYTF. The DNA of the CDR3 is TGTGCCAGCATGACAGTCACTAACTATGGCTACACCTTC.